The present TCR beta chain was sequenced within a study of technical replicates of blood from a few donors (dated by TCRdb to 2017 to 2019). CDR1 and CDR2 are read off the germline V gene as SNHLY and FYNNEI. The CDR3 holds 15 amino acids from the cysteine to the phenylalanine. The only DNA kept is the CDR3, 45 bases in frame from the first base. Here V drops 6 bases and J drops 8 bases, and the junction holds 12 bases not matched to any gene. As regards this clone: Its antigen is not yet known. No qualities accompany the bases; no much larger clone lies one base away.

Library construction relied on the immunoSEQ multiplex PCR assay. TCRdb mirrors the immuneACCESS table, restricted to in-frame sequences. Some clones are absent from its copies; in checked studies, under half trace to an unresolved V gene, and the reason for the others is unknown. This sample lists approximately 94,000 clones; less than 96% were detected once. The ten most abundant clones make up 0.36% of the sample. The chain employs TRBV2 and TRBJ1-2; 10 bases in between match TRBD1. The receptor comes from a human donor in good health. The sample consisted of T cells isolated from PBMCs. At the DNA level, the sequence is TGTGCCAGCAGACTTATCGCCGGGACAGGGGTCGGCTACACCTTC. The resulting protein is CASRLIAGTGVGYTF.